These T cell receptor beta chains were read from a single sample in a study of T-cell memory formation after mild COVID-19. Each CDR3 protein gets one entry after TCRdb re-called the 5' RACE reads with MiXCR. Of about 130,000 distinct CDR3 sequences listed, roughly 15% are singletons. Sequenced sample: PBMCs or a T cell subset sorted from them (not recorded which). Receptor source: an adult woman who had mild COVID-19 (a few samples of this study predate the infection). Cell type and time point are not known. CDR3s include the opening cysteine and the closing phenylalanine or tryptophan. The order of the fields is clone size, J gene, D gene, CDR3 length, V gene, CDR3 DNA, CDR3 protein. The D gene is left open where the match is weak. The size field is filled for only some rows; it gives once, few, many or a size class.

many,TRBJ2-7,.,16,TRBV15,TGTGCCACCAGCAGAGGAAAGGGTGTGATCTCCTACGAGCAGTACTTC,CATSRGKGVISYEQYF
many,TRBJ2-7,TRBD1,14,TRBV7-9,TGTGCCAGCAGCCTGGGGACAGACTCCTACGAGCAGTACTTC,CASSLGTDSYEQYF
many,TRBJ2-1,TRBD2,17,TRBV7-2,TGTGCCAGCAGCTACGAGGGGGGCGGGACTAGTCTCGGTGAGCAGTTCTTC,CASSYEGGGTSLGEQFF
few,TRBJ2-1,.,13,TRBV24-1,TGTGCCACCAGTGACCGCAGTGACAATGAGCAGTTCTTC,CATSDRSDNEQFF
few,TRBJ2-7,TRBD2,15,TRBV9,TGTGCCAGCAGCGCCAGGACTAGCGGGAGCCACGAGCAGTACTTC,CASSARTSGSHEQYF
few,TRBJ2-7,.,14,TRBV27,TGTGCCAGCAGTATGTCGGACGGCGCCTACGAGCAGTACTTC,CASSMSDGAYEQYF
.,TRBJ2-1,.,16,TRBV4-3,TGCGCCAGCAGCCAAGATTCCGCGTGGGCGGACAATGAGCAGTTCTTC,CASSQDSAWADNEQFF
.,TRBJ2-7,.,14,TRBV30,TGTGCCTGGAGTGGGACTATAAGGTCCTACGAGCAGTACTTC,CAWSGTIRSYEQYF
.,TRBJ2-1,.,15,TRBV19,TGTGCCAGTAGTATAGCGGCCCTTAGAGGCAATGAGCAGTTCTTC,CASSIAALRGNEQFF
few,TRBJ1-1,.,15,TRBV27,TGTGCCAGCAGTTTATCGTTGGGGGCGGTGACTGAAGCTTTCTTT,CASSLSLGAVTEAFF
few,TRBJ1-6,.,15,TRBV12-3/TRBV12-4,TGTGCCAGCAGTTTGAGGCAGGGGCAAAATTCACCCCTCCACTTT,CASSLRQGQNSPLHF
.,TRBJ2-1,TRBD2,18,TRBV4-3,TGCGCCAGCAGCCAAGATCGCTTCTCTAGCGGGAGGGCCAACGAGCAGTTCTTC,CASSQDRFSSGRANEQFF
.,TRBJ2-3,.,12,TRBV20-1,TGCAGTGCTAGATCCCCCGGGCTAGCCGTGTATTTT,CSARSPGLAVYF
.,TRBJ1-1,TRBD1,16,TRBV4-1,TGCGCCAGCAGCCCCCCGGGACAGGGGATCTGGACTGAAGCTTTCTTT,CASSPPGQGIWTEAFF
few,TRBJ1-5,TRBD1,14,TRBV7-9,TGTGCCAGCAGCTTTGGACAGGGTTTTCAGCCCCAGCATTTT,CASSFGQGFQPQHF
.,TRBJ2-5,TRBD2,16,TRBV5-5,TGTGCCAGCAGCTTGGTTGGCGGGGGGGCGTCGGAGACCCAGTACTTC,CASSLVGGGASETQYF
.,TRBJ2-7,.,15,TRBV10-3,TGTGCCATCAGTGAGTTGTCAGGGGTAGACTACGAGCAGTACTTC,CAISELSGVDYEQYF
.,TRBJ2-1,.,15,TRBV20-1,TGCAGTGCTACGGTAATAAGCGGAGGGGGCAATGAGCAGTTCTTC,CSATVISGGGNEQFF
.,TRBJ2-1,TRBD2,15,TRBV29-1,TGCAGCGCCGAATCCGGGACTAGCAGCTACAATGAGCAGTTCTTC,CSAESGTSSYNEQFF
.,TRBJ2-7,.,14,TRBV15,TGTGCCACCAGCAGAGACCCGAGGGACTACGAGCAGTACTTC,CATSRDPRDYEQYF
many,TRBJ1-2,.,14,TRBV12-3/TRBV12-4,TGTGCCAGCAGCAGGACAGCCTCTAACTATGGCTACACCTTC,CASSRTASNYGYTF
.,TRBJ1-1,.,17,TRBV20-1,TGCAGTGCTAGACAAACCGCAGATTCGACAGTGAACACTGAAGCTTTCTTT,CSARQTADSTVNTEAFF
few,TRBJ1-2,.,11,TRBV19,TGTGCCAGTAGTGTCACGGGGGGCTACACCTTC,CASSVTGGYTF
few,TRBJ2-5,TRBD1,16,TRBV5-5,TGTGCCAGCAGCTTAAGCGGGACAGGGGGCCAAGAGACCCAGTACTTC,CASSLSGTGGQETQYF
few,TRBJ2-6,.,19,TRBV20-1,TGCAGTGCTTCCTCATTACGGCAGGAGAGCATCTCTGGGGCCAACGTCCTGACTTTC,CSASSLRQESISGANVLTF
few,TRBJ2-3,TRBD1,16,TRBV5-1,TGCGCCAGCAGCAACCGGGACAGGGTAAGCACAGATACGCAGTATTTT,CASSNRDRVSTDTQYF
.,TRBJ2-3,TRBD2,20,TRBV2,TGTGCCAGCAGTGACCCCGGAAATTGGGGGGGAGTTCCTGGCACAGATACGCAGTATTTT,CASSDPGNWGGVPGTDTQYF
few,TRBJ2-4,.,13,TRBV12-3/TRBV12-4,TGTGCCAGCACCGCGGGGATCGAAAACATTCAGTACTTC,CASTAGIENIQYF
few,TRBJ2-2,.,16,TRBV7-3,TGTGCCAGCAGCTTGGGGACTGTAGCGCTCAGCGGGGAGCTGTTTTTT,CASSLGTVALSGELFF